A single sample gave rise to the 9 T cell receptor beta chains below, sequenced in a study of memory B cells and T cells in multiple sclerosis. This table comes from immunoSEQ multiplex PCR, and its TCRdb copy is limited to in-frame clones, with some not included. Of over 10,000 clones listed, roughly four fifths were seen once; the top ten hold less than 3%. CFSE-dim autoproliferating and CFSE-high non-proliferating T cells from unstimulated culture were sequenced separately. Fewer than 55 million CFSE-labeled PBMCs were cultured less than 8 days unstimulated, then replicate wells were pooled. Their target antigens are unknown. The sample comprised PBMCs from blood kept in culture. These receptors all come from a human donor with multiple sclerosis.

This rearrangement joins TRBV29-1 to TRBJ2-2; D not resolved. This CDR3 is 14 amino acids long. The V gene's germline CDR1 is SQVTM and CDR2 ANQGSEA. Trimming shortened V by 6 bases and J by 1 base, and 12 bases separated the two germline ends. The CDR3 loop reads CSVSPDVNTGELFF. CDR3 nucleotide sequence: TGCAGCGTAAGCCCGGACGTGAACACCGGGGAGCTGTTTTTT.

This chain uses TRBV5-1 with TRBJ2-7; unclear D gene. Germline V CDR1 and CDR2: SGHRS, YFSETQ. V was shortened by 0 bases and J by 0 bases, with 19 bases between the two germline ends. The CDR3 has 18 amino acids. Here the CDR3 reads CASSLGGTRTRGSYEQYF. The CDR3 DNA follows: TGCGCCAGCAGCTTGGGGGGTACCAGGACGAGAGGCTCCTACGAGCAGTACTTC.

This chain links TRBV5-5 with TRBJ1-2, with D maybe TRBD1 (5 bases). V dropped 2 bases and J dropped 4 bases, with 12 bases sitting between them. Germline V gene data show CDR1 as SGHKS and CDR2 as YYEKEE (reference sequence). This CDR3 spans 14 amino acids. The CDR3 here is CASSFGGESYGYTF. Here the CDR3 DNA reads TGTGCCAGCAGCTTTGGGGGTGAGAGCTATGGCTACACCTTC.

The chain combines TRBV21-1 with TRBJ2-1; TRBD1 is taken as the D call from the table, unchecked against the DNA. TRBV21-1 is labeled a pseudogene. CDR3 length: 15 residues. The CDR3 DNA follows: TGTGCCAGCAGCCTCCGACAGGGAGTAAGGAATGAGCAGTTCTTC. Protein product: CASSLRQGVRNEQFF.

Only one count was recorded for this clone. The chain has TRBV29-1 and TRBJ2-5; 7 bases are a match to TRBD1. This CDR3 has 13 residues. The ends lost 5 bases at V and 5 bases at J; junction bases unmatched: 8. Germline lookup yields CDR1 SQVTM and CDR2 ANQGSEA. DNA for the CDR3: TGCAGCGTTCGGGACAGTCAAAGGGAGACCCAGTACTTC. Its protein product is CSVRDSQRETQYF.

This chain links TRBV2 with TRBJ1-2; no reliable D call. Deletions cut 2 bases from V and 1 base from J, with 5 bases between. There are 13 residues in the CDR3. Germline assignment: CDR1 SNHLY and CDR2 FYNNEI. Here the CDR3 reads CASSEYVNYGYTF. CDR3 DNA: TGTGCCAGCAGTGAATACGTTAACTATGGCTACACCTTC.

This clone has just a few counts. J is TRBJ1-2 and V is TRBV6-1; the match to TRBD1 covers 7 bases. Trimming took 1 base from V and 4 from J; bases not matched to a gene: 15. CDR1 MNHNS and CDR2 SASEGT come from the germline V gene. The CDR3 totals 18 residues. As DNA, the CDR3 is TGTGCCAGCAGTGAAGGGGGGGTGGGACAGTGGGCTTTCTATGGCTACACCTTC. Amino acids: CASSEGGVGQWAFYGYTF.

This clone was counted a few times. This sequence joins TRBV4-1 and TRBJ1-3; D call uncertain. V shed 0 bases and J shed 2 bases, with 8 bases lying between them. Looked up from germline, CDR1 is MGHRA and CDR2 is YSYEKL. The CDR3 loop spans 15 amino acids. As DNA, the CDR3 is TGCGCCAGCAGCCAAGATATGGGTACTGGAAACACCATATATTTT. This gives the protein CASSQDMGTGNTIYF.

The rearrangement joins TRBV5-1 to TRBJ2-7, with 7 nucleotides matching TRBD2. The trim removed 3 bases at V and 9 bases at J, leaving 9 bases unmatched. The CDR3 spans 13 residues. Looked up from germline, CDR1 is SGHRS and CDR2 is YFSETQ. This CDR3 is CASSWTRSHGQYV. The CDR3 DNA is TGCGCCAGCAGCTGGACTAGGTCCCACGGGCAGTACGTC.